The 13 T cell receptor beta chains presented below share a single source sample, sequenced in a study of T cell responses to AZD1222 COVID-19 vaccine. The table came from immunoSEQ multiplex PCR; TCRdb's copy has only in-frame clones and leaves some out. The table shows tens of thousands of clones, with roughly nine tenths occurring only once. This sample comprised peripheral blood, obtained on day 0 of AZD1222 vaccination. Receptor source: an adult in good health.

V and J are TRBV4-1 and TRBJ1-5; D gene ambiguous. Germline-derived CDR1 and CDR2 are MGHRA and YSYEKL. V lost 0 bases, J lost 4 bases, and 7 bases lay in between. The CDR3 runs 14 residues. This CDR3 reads CASSQDPVNQPQHF. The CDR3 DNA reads TGCGCCAGCAGCCAAGACCCTGTAAATCAGCCCCAGCATTTT.

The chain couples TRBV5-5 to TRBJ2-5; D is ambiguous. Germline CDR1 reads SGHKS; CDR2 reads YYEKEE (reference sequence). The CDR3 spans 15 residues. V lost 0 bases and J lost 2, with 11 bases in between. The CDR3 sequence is CASSLAPPTQETQYF. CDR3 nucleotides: TGTGCCAGCAGCTTGGCCCCCCCAACACAAGAGACCCAGTACTTC.

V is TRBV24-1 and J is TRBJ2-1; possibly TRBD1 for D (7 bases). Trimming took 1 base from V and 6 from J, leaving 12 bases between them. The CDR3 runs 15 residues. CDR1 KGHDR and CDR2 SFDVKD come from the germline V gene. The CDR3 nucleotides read TGTGCCACCAGTGATTTCAGGCAGGGGGGCAATGAGCAGTTCTTC. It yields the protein CATSDFRQGGNEQFF.

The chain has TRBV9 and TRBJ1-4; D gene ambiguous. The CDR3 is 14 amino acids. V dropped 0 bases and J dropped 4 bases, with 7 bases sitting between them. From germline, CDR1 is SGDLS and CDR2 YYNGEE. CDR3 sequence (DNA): TGTGCCAGCAGCGTAGGAGGGATTAATGAAAAACTGTTTTTT. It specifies CASSVGGINEKLFF.

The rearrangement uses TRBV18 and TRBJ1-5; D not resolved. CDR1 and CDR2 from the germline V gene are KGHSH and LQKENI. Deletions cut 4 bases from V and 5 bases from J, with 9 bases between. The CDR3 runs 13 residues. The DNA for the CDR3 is TGTGCCAGCTCACTACTGACCGATCAGCCCCAGCATTTT. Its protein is CASSLLTDQPQHF.

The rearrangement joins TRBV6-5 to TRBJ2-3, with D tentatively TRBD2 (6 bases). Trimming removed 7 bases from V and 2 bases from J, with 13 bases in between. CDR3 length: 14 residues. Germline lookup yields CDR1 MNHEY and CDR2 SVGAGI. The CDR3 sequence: CASTEGLHTDTQYF. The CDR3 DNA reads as TGTGCCAGCACCGAGGGACTTCACACAGATACGCAGTATTTT.

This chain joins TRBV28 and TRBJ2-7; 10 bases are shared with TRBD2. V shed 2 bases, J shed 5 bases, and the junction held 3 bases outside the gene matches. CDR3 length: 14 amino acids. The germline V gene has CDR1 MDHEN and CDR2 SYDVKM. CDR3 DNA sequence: TGTGCCAGCAGTTTAGAAGCGGGAGGGAACGAGCAGTACTTC. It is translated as CASSLEAGGNEQYF.

The CDR3 protein is CASSQAPRPLPGADTQYF. In nucleotides, the CDR3 is TGCGCCAGCAGCCAAGCCCCAAGGCCACTCCCAGGTGCAGATACGCAGTATTTT. The gene calls are TRBV4-1 and TRBJ2-3; D gene ambiguous. The CDR3 consists of 18 residues. Germline V lookup: CDR1 MGHRA, CDR2 YSYEKL. V was shortened by 1 base and J by 4 bases, with 21 bases between the two germline ends.

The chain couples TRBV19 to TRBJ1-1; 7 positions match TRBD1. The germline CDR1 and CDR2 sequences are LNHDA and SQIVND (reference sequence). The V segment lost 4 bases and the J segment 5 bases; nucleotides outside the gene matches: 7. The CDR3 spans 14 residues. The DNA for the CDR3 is TGTGCCAGTAGTACCACGACAGGGCGGACTGAAGCTTTCTTT. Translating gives CASSTTTGRTEAFF.

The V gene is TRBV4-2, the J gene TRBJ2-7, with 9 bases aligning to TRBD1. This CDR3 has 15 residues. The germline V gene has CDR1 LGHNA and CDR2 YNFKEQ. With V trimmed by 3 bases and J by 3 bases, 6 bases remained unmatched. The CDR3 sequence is CASSHTGGVGYEQYF. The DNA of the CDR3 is TGTGCCAGCAGCCACACAGGGGGCGTCGGCTACGAGCAGTACTTC.

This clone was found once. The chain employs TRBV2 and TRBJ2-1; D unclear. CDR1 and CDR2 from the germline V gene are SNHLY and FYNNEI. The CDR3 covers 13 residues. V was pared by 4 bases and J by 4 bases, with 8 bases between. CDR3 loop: CASSGRDYNEQFF. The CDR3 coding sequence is TGTGCCAGCAGTGGTCGAGATTACAATGAGCAGTTCTTC.

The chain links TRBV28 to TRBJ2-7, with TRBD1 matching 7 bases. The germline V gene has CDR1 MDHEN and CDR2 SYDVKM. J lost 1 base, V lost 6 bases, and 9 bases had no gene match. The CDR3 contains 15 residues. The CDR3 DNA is TGTGCCAGCAGCGCTGGGACAGAAGCATCCTACGAGCAGTACTTC. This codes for CASSAGTEASYEQYF.

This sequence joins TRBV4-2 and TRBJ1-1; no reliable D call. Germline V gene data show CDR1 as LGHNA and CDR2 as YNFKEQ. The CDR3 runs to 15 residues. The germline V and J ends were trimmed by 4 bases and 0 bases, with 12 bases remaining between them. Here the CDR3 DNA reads TGTGCCAGCAGCCCCGAGATTGGTCTGAACACTGAAGCTTTCTTT. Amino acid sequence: CASSPEIGLNTEAFF.